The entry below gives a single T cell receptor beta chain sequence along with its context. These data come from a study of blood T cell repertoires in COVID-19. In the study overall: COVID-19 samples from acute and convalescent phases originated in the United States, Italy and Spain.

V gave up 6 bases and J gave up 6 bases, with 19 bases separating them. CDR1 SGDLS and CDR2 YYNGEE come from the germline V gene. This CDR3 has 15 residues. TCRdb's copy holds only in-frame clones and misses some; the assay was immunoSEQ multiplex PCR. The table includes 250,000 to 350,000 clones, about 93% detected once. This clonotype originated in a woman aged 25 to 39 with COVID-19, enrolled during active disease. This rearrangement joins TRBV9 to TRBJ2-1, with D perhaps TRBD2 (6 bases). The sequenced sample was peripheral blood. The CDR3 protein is CASNPLAAPRNEQFF. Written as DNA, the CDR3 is TGTGCCAGCAATCCCTTAGCGGCTCCACGCAATGAGCAGTTCTTC.